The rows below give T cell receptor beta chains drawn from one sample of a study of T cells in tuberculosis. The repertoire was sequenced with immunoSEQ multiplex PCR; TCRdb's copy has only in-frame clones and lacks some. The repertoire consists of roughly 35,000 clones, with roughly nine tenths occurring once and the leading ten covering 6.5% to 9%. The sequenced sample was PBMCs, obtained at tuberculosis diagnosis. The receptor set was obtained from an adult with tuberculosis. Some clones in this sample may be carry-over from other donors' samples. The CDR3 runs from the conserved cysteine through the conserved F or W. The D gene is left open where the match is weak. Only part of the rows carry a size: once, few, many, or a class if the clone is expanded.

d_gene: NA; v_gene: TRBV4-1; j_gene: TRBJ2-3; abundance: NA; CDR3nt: TGCGCCAGCAGCCAAGAGGCCCCCGGGGGCACAGATACGCAGTATTTT; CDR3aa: CASSQEAPGGTDTQYF
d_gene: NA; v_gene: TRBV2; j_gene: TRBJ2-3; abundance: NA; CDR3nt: TGTGCCAGCAGTATACTAGAGGGCACAGATACGCAGTATTTT; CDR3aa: CASSILEGTDTQYF
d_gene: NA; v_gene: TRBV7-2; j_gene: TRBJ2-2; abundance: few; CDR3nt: TGTGCCAGCAGCTCCCCCCTGGAGTTCATTTACACCGGGGAGCTGTTTTTT; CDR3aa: CASSSPLEFIYTGELFF
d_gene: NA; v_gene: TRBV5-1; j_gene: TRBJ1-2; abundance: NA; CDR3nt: TGCGCCAGCAGCTTGACGACGGGAAACTATGGCTACACCTTC; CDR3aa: CASSLTTGNYGYTF
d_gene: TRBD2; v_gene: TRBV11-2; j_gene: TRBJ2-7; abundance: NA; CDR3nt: TGTGCCAGCAGCGTTAGCGGGGGGCTCTTATACGAGCAGTACTTC; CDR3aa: CASSVSGGLLYEQYF
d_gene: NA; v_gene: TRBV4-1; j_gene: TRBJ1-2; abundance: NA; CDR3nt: TGCGCCAGCAGGGGCTACGGGGATGGCTACACCTTC; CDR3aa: CASRGYGDGYTF
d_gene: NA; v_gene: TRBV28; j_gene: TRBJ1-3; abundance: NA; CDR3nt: TGTGCCAGCAGTGCCCCAGGGTTTTTTCGTAACACCATATATTTT; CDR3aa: CASSAPGFFRNTIYF
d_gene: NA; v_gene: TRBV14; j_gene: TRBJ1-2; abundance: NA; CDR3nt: TGTGCCAGCAGCCCATTCAGAGGTCCCCATGGCTACACCTTC; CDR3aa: CASSPFRGPHGYTF
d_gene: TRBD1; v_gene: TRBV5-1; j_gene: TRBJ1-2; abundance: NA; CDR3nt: TGCGCCAGCAGCTCAGGACAGGGATTCTATGGCTACACCTTC; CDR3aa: CASSSGQGFYGYTF
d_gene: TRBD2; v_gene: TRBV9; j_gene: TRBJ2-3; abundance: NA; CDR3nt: TGTGCCAGCAGCGCCCTAGCGGGGGGAATTACAGATACGCAGTATTTT; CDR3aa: CASSALAGGITDTQYF
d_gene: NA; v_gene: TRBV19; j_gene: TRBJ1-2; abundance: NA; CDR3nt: TGTGCCAGTAGTATTGACGGCAGGGGCTACACCTTC; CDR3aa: CASSIDGRGYTF
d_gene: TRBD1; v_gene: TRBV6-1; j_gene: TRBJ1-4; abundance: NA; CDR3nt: TGTGCCAGCAGGTCGGGACAGCAGAATGAAAAACTGTTTTTT; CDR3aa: CASRSGQQNEKLFF
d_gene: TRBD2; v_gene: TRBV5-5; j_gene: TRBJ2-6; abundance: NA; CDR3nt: TGTGCCAGCAGCTCGCTGCGGGGGGGCTCTGGGGCCAACGTCCTGACTTTC; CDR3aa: CASSSLRGGSGANVLTF
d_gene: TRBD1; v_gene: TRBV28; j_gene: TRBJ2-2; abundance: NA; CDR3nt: TGTGCCAGCAGTTTTAGGGACAGGGACACCGGGGAGCTGTTTTTT; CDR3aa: CASSFRDRDTGELFF
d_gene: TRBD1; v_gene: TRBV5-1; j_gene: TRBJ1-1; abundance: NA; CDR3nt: TGCGCCAGCAGCCCGCGAACGGGACAGGCAACTACTGAAGCTTTCTTT; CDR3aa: CASSPRTGQATTEAFF
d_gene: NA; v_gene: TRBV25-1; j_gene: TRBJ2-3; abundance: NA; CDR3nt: TGTGCCAGCAGTGCCCCGGCCAAGGGGCGCAGGACAGATACGCAGTATTTT; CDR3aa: CASSAPAKGRRTDTQYF
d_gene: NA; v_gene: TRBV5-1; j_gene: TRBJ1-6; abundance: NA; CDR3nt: TGCGCCAGCAGCCTGGGCCGGGACAAGAGCTCCTATAATTCACCCCTCCACTTT; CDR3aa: CASSLGRDKSSYNSPLHF
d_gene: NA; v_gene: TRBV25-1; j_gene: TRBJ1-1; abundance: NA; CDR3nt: TGTGCCAGCAGTGAATACCCCCAGGGCAAGAACACTGAAGCTTTCTTT; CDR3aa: CASSEYPQGKNTEAFF
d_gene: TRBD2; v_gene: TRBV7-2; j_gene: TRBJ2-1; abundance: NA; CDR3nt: TGTGCCAGCAGCCGGACTAGCGGGGGGCCAAATGAGCAGTTCTTC; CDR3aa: CASSRTSGGPNEQFF
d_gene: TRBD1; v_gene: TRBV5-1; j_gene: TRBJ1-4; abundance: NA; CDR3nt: TGCGCCAGCAGCTCGGGACAGGGGCCGTCACGTGAAAAACTGTTTTTT; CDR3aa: CASSSGQGPSREKLFF
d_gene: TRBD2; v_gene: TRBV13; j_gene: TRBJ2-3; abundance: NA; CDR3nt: TGTGCCAGCAGCGATAGACTAGCGGGGCCCCAGACCACAGATACGCAGTATTTT; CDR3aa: CASSDRLAGPQTTDTQYF
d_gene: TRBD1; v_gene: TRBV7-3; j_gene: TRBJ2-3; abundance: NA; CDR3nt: TGTGCCAGCAGCCTAAGGGGTGGACAGGGGCGGGGAGATACGCAGTATTTT; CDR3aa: CASSLRGGQGRGDTQYF
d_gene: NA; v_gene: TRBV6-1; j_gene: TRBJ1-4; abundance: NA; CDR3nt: TGTGCCAGCGGAGGGCGGACTAATGAAAAACTGTTTTTT; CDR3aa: CASGGRTNEKLFF
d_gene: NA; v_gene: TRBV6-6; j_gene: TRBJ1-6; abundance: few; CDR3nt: TGTGCCAGCTCTCTAAGTTCGGATAATTCACCCCTCCACTTT; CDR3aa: CASSLSSDNSPLHF
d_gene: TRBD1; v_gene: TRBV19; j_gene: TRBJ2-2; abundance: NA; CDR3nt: TGTGCCAGTAGTGAAGCAGGGGGCTGGGAGACCGGGGAGCTGTTTTTT; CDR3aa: CASSEAGGWETGELFF
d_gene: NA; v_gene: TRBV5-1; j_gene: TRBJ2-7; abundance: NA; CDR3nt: TGCGCCAGCAGCCGCGACCGGGGATCCTACGAGCAGTACTTC; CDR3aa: CASSRDRGSYEQYF
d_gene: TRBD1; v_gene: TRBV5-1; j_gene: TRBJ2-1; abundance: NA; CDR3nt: TGCGCCAGCAGCTCCGGACAGGTGAGAGCCGATGAGCAGTTCTTC; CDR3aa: CASSSGQVRADEQFF
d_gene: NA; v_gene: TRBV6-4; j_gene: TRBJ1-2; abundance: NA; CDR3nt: TGTGCCAGCAGCCTAACAGCTTCCAATCTCGGTGGCTATGGCTACACCTTC; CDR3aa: CASSLTASNLGGYGYTF
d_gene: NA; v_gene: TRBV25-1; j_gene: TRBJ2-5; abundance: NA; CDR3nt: TGTGCCAGCAGTGATGCCGGGGGTGGCGAGGCCCAGTACTTC; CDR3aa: CASSDAGGGEAQYF